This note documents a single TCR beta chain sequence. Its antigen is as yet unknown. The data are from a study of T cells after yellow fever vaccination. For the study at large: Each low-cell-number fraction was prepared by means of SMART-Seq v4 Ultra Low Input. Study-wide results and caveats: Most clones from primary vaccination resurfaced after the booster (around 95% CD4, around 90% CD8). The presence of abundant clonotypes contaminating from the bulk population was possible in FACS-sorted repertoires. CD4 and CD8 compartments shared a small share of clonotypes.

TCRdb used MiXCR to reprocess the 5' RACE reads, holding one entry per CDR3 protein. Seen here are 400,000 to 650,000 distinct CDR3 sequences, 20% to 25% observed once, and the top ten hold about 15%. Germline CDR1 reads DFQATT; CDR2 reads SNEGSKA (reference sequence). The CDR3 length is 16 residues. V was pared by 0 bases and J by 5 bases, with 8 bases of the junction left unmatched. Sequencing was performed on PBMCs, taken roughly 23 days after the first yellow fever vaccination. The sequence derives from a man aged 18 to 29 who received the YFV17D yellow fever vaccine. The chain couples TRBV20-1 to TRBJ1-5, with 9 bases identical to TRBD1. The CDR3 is CSARDPTQGADQPQHF. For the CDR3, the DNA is TGCAGTGCTAGAGATCCGACACAGGGGGCAGATCAGCCCCAGCATTTT.